Following are 25 T cell receptor beta chains from one sample sequenced in a study of shared clonotypes between healthy human individuals. Some clones are missing from TCRdb's copy, which holds only in-frame ones; the method was immunoSEQ multiplex PCR. Of more than 2,000,000 clones listed, over 90% are singletons. Sequenced sample: naive CD4+ T cells from PBMCs. Subset described: CD45RA+ positively selected. The receptors shown here come from a man aged 18-30 years in good health. Some clones in this sample may be carry-over from other donors' samples.

The chain carries TRBV9 and TRBJ2-3; TRBD2 aligns across 10 bases. The trim removed 4 bases at V and 4 bases at J, leaving 9 bases unmatched. The CDR3 runs 16 residues. The germline V gene has CDR1 SGDLS and CDR2 YYNGEE. The CDR3 DNA is TGTGCCAGCAGCTCCCGCAGCGGGAGGGCCTCAGATACGCAGTATTTT. The encoded protein is CASSSRSGRASDTQYF.

The CDR3 DNA is TGTGCTCTGGGAGCTGAAAGCACCGGGGAGCTGTTTTTT. Translating it yields CALGAESTGELFF. V gene TRBV2 combines with J gene TRBJ2-2, with D tentatively TRBD2 (5 bases). Germline V gene data show CDR1 as SNHLY and CDR2 as FYNNEI. CDR3 size: 13 residues.

This sequence joins TRBV6-5 and TRBJ1-2; D is unclear. The CDR3 extends over 16 amino acids. Germline CDR1 reads MNHEY; CDR2 reads SVGAGI. The V gene lost 4 bases and the J gene lost 5 bases, with 20 bases spanning the gap. The CDR3 region is CASSSPTTSIGYGYTF. CDR3 in DNA: TGTGCCAGCAGTTCCCCAACTACGTCAATAGGGTATGGCTACACCTTC.

The chain recombines TRBV5-4 with TRBJ2-4; TRBD2 aligns across 13 bases. J was trimmed by 8 bases and V by 3 bases; bases with no gene match: 11. This CDR3 spans 17 amino acids. CDR1 is SGHNT, CDR2 YYREEE, per germline (reference sequence). The CDR3 coding sequence is TGTGCCAGCAGCTCCAGACTAGCGGGAGGTCCGAGTTACATTCAGTACTTC. This gives the protein CASSSRLAGGPSYIQYF. The whole variable domain, remainder taken from reference TRBV5-4 and TRBJ2-4, is ETGVTQSPTHLIKTRGQQVTLRCSSQSGHNTVSWYQQALGQGPQFIFQYYREEENGRGNFPPRFSGLQFPNYSSELNVNALELDDSALYLCASSSRLAGGPSYIQYFGAGTRLSVL.

The CDR3 loop is CASRPTTLGGGNQPQHF. The CDR3 region has the DNA TGTGCCAGCAGACCTACGACTCTCGGTGGGGGCAATCAGCCCCAGCATTTT. The V call is TRBV27, the J call TRBJ1-5; D unresolved. This CDR3 comprises 17 residues. V lost 6 bases, J lost 2 bases, and 20 bases lay in between. CDR1 is MNHEY, CDR2 SMNVEV, per germline (reference sequence).

The gene calls are TRBV7-2 and TRBJ2-3; D may be TRBD1 or TRBD2 (6 bases each). CDR1 and CDR2 (germline): SGHTA, FQGNSA. The CDR3 contains 16 residues. The V gene lost 7 bases and the J gene lost 5 bases, with 22 bases spanning the gap. This chain's CDR3 is CASTHGQKLALDTQYF. The CDR3 DNA reads as TGTGCCAGCACGCACGGACAGAAGCTAGCGCTAGATACGCAGTATTTT.

This chain uses TRBV6-6 with TRBJ2-2, with D hard to call. Germline lookup yields CDR1 MNHNY and CDR2 SVGAGI (reference sequence). Trimming took 4 bases from V and 7 from J, leaving 7 bases between them. The CDR3 covers 12 residues. CDR3 coding DNA: TGTGCCAGCAGTTCCGGATTCGGGGAGCTGTTTTTT. This gives the protein CASSSGFGELFF.

The CDR3 is CASSPATNTEAFF. The DNA of the CDR3 is TGTGCCAGCAGCCCGGCCACGAACACTGAAGCTTTCTTT. The chain couples TRBV4-2 to TRBJ1-1; D unclear. Germline values: CDR1 LGHNA, CDR2 YNFKEQ. Trimming shortened V by 4 bases and J by 1 base, and 7 bases separated the two germline ends. This CDR3 has 13 residues.

This clone came up a few times. Other DNA sequences within the sample encode an identical CDR3. The rearrangement links TRBV25-1 to TRBJ1-1; D gene unclear. Germline CDR1 and CDR2: MGHDK and SYGVNS. The CDR3 contains 11 residues. Between the trimmed V and J ends, which lost 6 bases and 0 bases, there was a span of 2 bases. The CDR3 sequence is CASRLNTEAFF. The DNA for the CDR3 is TGTGCCAGCAGATTGAACACTGAAGCTTTCTTT. The full variable domain, rest sourced from reference TRBV25-1 and TRBJ1-1, is EADIYQTPRYLVIGTGKKITLECSQTMGHDKMYWYQQDPGMELHLIHYSYGVNSTEKGDLSSESTVSRIRTEHFPLTLESARPSHTSQYLCASRLNTEAFFGQGTRLTVV.

In nucleotides, the CDR3 is TGTGCCTGGAGTGTTTCCACCTTATTGAACACTGAAGCTTTCTTT. Translation: CAWSVSTLLNTEAFF. The chain couples TRBV30 to TRBJ1-1; D call uncertain. Deletions cut 0 bases from V and 0 bases from J, with 11 bases between. Germline V gives CDR1 GTSNPN, CDR2 SVGIG (reference sequence). The CDR3 is made up of 15 amino acids.

V usage is TRBV6-6 and J usage is TRBJ2-5; weak D call: TRBD2 (6 bases). The CDR3 loop spans 15 amino acids. Germline V gene lookup returns CDR1 MNHNY and CDR2 SVGAGI (reference sequence). Trimming removed 6 bases from V and 4 bases from J, with 18 bases in between. CDR3 loop: CASSEGPGLGETQYF. The CDR3 nucleotides are TGTGCCAGCAGCGAAGGACCGGGACTCGGAGAGACCCAGTACTTC.

The genes are TRBV28 and TRBJ2-7; 10 positions match TRBD2. In germline, CDR1 is MDHEN, CDR2 SYDVKM. The CDR3 is 17 residues long. V dropped 3 bases and J dropped 7; count of bases not matched to a gene: 15. The CDR3, as DNA: TGTGCCAGCAGTTTGTTTTTTTTAGCGGGAGGACAGTGGGAGCAGTACTTC. This gives the protein CASSLFFLAGGQWEQYF.

This rearrangement joins TRBV29-1 to TRBJ2-5; the D is unclear. Trimming stripped 2 bases from V and 2 bases from J, with 15 bases between. Looked up from germline, CDR1 is SQVTM and CDR2 is ANQGSEA. The CDR3 is made up of 15 amino acids. In DNA, the CDR3 is TGCAGCGTTGAAAGGTGGGCAGGTATGCAAGAGACCCAGTACTTC. Amino acids: CSVERWAGMQETQYF.

This clone appeared once. This CDR3 is also generated by other DNA sequences in the sample. The J gene is TRBJ2-2, the V gene TRBV18, with D hard to call. The CDR3 has 12 residues. V shed 3 bases and J shed 3 bases, with 2 bases lying between them. The germline V gene has CDR1 KGHSH and CDR2 LQKENI. The CDR3 here is CASSPDTGELFF. CDR3 nucleotide sequence: TGTGCCAGCTCACCGGACACCGGGGAGCTGTTTTTT. Together with reference TRBV18 and TRBJ2-2, the CDR3 gives the full variable domain: NAGVMQNPRHLVRRRGQEARLRCSPMKGHSHVYWYRQLPEEGLKFMVYLQKENIIDESGMPKERFSAEFPKEGPSILRIQQVVRGDSAAYFCASSPDTGELFFGEGSRLTVL.

The count of this clone is one. The gene calls are TRBV7-3 and TRBJ2-2, with 11 bases lining up with TRBD2. V dropped 4 bases and J dropped 4; count of bases not matched to a gene: 5. CDR1 is SGHTA and CDR2 is FQGTGA in the germline V gene. The CDR3 covers 16 residues. The CDR3 loop reads CASSSPGTSGTGELFF. The CDR3 DNA reads TGTGCCAGCAGCTCCCCCGGGACTAGCGGCACCGGGGAGCTGTTTTTT. Looking up the rest from reference TRBV7-3 and TRBJ2-2 gives the full variable domain: GAGVSQTPSNKVTEKGKYVELRCDPISGHTALYWYRQSLGQGPEFLIYFQGTGAADDSGLPNDRFFAVRPEGSVSTLKIQRTERGDSAVYLCASSSPGTSGTGELFFGEGSRLTVL.

The gene calls are TRBV4-1 and TRBJ2-1; D possibly corresponds to TRBD2 (6 bases). V was shortened by 4 bases and J by 7 bases, with 23 bases between the two germline ends. CDR3 length equals 17 residues. CDR1 and CDR2 from the germline V gene are MGHRA and YSYEKL. CDR3 bases: TGCGCCAGCAGCCCGCTTCCAATCCGCGGGAAACAAAATGAGCAGTTCTTC. Translation gives CASSPLPIRGKQNEQFF.

The J gene is TRBJ1-4, the V gene TRBV9; the D gene is possibly TRBD1 (6 bases). CDR1 and CDR2 from the germline V gene are SGDLS and YYNGEE. Trimming took off 0 bases at V and 8 bases at J, with 17 bases between the two ends. CDR3 length: 16 residues. CDR3 in DNA: TGTGCCAGCAGCGTAGCGCCAGGGGTCTTGGGAGAAAAACTGTTTTTT. Encoded protein: CASSVAPGVLGEKLFF.

This chain links TRBV30 with TRBJ2-1; 10 bases match TRBD1. Germline V lookup: CDR1 GTSNPN, CDR2 SVGIG (reference sequence). Trimming cost V 3 bases and J 4 bases; bases outside gene matches: 9. The CDR3 spans 16 residues. The CDR3 nucleotides read TGTGCCTGGAGCCCCTCCGGGACAGGGGATTACAATGAGCAGTTCTTC. Translated: CAWSPSGTGDYNEQFF.

This chain uses TRBV7-7 with TRBJ2-5; 10 positions match TRBD2. After removal of 5 bases from V and 5 bases from J, the junction contained 8 bases not matched to a gene. Germline CDR1 SSHAT, CDR2 FNYEAQ (reference sequence). The CDR3 runs to 15 residues. The CDR3 DNA reads TGTGCCAGCAGCCCTCGGACTAGCGGTGTGGAGACCCAGTACTTC. Amino acid sequence: CASSPRTSGVETQYF.

This chain uses TRBV27 with TRBJ1-5; 11 bases align to TRBD1. Looked up from germline, CDR1 is MNHEY and CDR2 is SMNVEV (reference sequence). This CDR3 has 15 residues. V shed 2 bases, J shed 6 bases, and the junction held 3 bases outside the gene matches. The CDR3 is CASSLTGQGVQPQHF. CDR3 DNA sequence: TGTGCCAGCAGTTTAACGGGACAGGGGGTTCAGCCCCAGCATTTT.

This chain joins TRBV9 and TRBJ2-5; a weak D match, TRBD1 (5 bases). Germline assignment: CDR1 SGDLS and CDR2 YYNGEE. V dropped 3 bases and J dropped 4 bases, with 10 bases sitting between them. This CDR3 region has 13 residues. The CDR3 region has the DNA TGTGCCAGCAGCGAGGACAACGGAGAGACCCAGTACTTC. Protein product: CASSEDNGETQYF.

This clone showed up just once. The V gene is TRBV5-4, the J gene TRBJ2-3; D call uncertain. V was cut by 4 bases and J by 2 bases, with 14 bases left in between. The germline V gene encodes CDR1 SGHNT and CDR2 YYREEE (reference sequence). CDR3 length: 15 amino acids. The CDR3 reads CASSPGSLNTDTQYF. CDR3 in DNA: TGTGCCAGCAGCCCCGGGTCCTTGAACACAGATACGCAGTATTTT.

The genes are TRBV9 and TRBJ1-4, with D possibly being TRBD1 (5 bases). V gave up 0 bases and J gave up 0 bases, with 12 bases separating them. CDR3 length: 17 amino acids. Germline CDR1 and CDR2: SGDLS and YYNGEE. CDR3 DNA: TGTGCCAGCAGCGTAGACTCACAGGCTACAACTAATGAAAAACTGTTTTTT. Translated, it gives CASSVDSQATTNEKLFF.

The chain employs TRBV4-1 and TRBJ1-6; D gene uncertain. The germline V and J ends were trimmed by 4 bases and 8 bases, with 9 bases remaining between them. Germline V gene sequence: CDR1 MGHRA, CDR2 YSYEKL. CDR3 size: 13 residues. CDR3 nucleotides: TGCGCCAGCAGCCCAGGATCGGATTCACCCCTCCACTTT. This gives the protein CASSPGSDSPLHF.

The chain recombines TRBV30 with TRBJ2-7; 8 bases match TRBD1. CDR1 and CDR2 (germline): GTSNPN, SVGIG (reference sequence). The CDR3 contains 14 residues. V trimming: 3 bases; J trimming: 3 bases; junction bases outside the gene matches: 7. The CDR3 sequence: CAWRGTGANYEQYF. DNA of the CDR3: TGTGCCTGGAGGGGGACAGGCGCAAACTACGAGCAGTACTTC.